Here is one T cell receptor (beta chain) with its context. These data originate in a study of blood T cells in healthy people across ages. The individuals who served as donors were healthy Caucasians living in Russia, aged roughly 6 to 90. Together with a sample-barcoded 5' primer, a J-beta primer mix was included in a second PCR lasting 7 to 11 cycles. TCRdb passed the 5' RACE reads through MiXCR, listing each CDR3 protein once. The data hold about 800,000 distinct CDR3 sequences, with around 50% observed a single time. The sample comprised blood. This receptor was obtained from an elderly man in good health.

The CDR3 nucleotides are TGTGCCAGCAGCTTAACGGACAGGGGCGGCATTCAGTACTTC. Translation gives CASSLTDRGGIQYF. The chain joins TRBV7-3 to TRBJ2-4, with 9 bases matching TRBD1. The CDR3 length is 14 residues. V trimming: 0 bases; J trimming: 9 bases; junction bases outside the gene matches: 3. Germline V gene sequence: CDR1 SGHTA, CDR2 FQGTGA.